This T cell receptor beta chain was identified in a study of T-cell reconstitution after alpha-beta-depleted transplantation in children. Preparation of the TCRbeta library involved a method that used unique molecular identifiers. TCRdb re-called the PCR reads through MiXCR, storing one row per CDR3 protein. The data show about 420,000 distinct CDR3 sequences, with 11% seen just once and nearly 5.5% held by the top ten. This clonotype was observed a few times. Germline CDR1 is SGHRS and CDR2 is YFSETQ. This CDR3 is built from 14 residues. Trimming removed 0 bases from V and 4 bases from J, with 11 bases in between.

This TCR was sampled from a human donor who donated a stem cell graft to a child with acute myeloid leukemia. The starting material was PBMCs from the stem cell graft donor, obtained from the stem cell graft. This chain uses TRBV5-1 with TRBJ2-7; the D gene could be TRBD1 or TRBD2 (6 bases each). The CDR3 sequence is CASSLDGGGYEQYF. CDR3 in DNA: TGCGCCAGCAGCTTGGACGGGGGCGGGTACGAGCAGTACTTC. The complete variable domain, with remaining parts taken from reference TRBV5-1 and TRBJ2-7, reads KAGVTQTPRYLIKTRGQQVTLSCSPISGHRSVSWYQQTPGQGLQFLFEYFSETQRNKGNFPGRFSGRQFSNSRSEMNVSTLELGDSALYLCASSLDGGGYEQYFGPGTRLTVT.